This T cell receptor (beta chain) was observed in a study of CD8+ T cells in alopecia areata. Findings and limits, study-wide: Shared TCR sequences were less clear between patients than in mice, possibly partly from HLA diversity. Clonality was higher in lesional than normal scalp, especially in alopecia totalis/universalis. Sequencing of scalp tissue also captures the resident alphabeta T cells of normal skin.

This CDR3 has 12 amino acids. Germline-derived CDR1 and CDR2 are NSHNY and SYGAGN. Cutaneous lymph node cells were pooled, and they were sorted using CD4, CD8alpha, NKG2D, NKG2ACE and other markers. Extracted RNA was reverse transcribed, and the resulting cDNA served as sequencing template. The table came from immunoSEQ multiplex PCR; TCRdb's copy has only in-frame clones and leaves some out. The sample shows under 350,000 clones, none of them appearing just once. This clone has only a few counts. The target antigen is unknown. Gene names denote mouse genes. The read ends 4 residues shy of where the CDR3 ends; the end is completed using the germline J gene.

This chain uses TRBV13-1 with TRBJ2-1; 7 bases agree with TRBD1. Sequencing was performed on CD4+ T cells sorted from a lymph node. The sequence derives from a C3H/HeJ mouse with alopecia areata. These mice share the MHC haplotype H2-k. CDR3 DNA, as far as it was read: TGTGCCAGCAGTGTACAGGGGACT. Its translation is CASSVQGT. The entire CDR3 protein reads CASSVQGTEQFF.